Below, one T cell receptor (beta chain) is given with its context. The antigen is undetermined. Two oligonucleotides, mixed equimolar, formed the beta constant-region primer covering TRBC1 and TRBC2. An oligonucleotide with the SP2 primer and a 12-nucleotide UMI was ligated to the cDNA 3' end. TCRdb re-called the UMI-ligation and nested PCR reads with MiXCR, one entry per CDR3 protein. The sample includes 81,000 or so distinct CDR3 sequences, roughly 7% of them seen just once. The data belong to a study of naive and memory T cell subsets. Findings and limits, study-wide: In naive cells, over 95% of TCR sequences were seen only once.

This CDR3 is 14 amino acids long. Trimming stripped 2 bases from V and 1 base from J, with 9 bases between. The receptor's source is a human donor in good health. The genes are TRBV12-3 or TRBV12-4 and TRBJ2-7, with D tentatively TRBD1 (5 bases). Sequencing was done on a sample of central memory CD4+ T cells from blood. This chain's CDR3 is CASSLQGTSYEQYF. The DNA for the CDR3 is TGTGCCAGCAGTTTACAGGGAACATCCTACGAGCAGTACTTC.